Below, one T cell receptor beta chain is given with its context. These data are taken from a study of T cell changes during pregnancy in multiple sclerosis. Produced via immunoSEQ multiplex PCR; TCRdb's table is partial and in-frame only. The sample lists tens of thousands of clones, 92% occurring once. Germline V CDR1 and CDR2: LNHDA, SQIVND (reference sequence). The ends lost 7 bases at V and 0 bases at J; junction bases unmatched: 3. The CDR3 sequence is 15 residues long. The source material was CD4+ T cells from peripheral blood mononuclear cells, sampled after pregnancy. The TCR originated in a female donor with multiple sclerosis, enrolled in a pregnancy study. J is TRBJ2-6 and V is TRBV19, with TRBD1 matching 7 bases. CDR3 sequence: CASTPGGSGANVLTF. The CDR3 bases are TGTGCCAGTACCCCAGGGGGCTCTGGGGCCAACGTCCTGACTTTC. Supplemented by reference TRBV19 and TRBJ2-6, the full variable domain reads DGGITQSPKYLFRKEGQNVTLSCEQNLNHDAMYWYRQDPGQGLRLIYYSQIVNDFQKGDIAEGYSVSREKKESFPLTVTSAQKNPTAFYLCASTPGGSGANVLTFGAGSRLTVL.